This TCR beta chain is drawn from a study of T cells in tuberculosis. The study, taken as a whole, reports: T cells binding CD1B-GMM tetramer weakly possibly escaped the sort.

Sorting used thawed, overnight-rested PBMC stained with anti-CD3, a viability dye and GMM-loaded CD1B tetramer. The lipid loaded on the CD1B tetramers was C32 glucose monomycolate from Rhodococcus equi. CD14-expressing monocytes were removed from PBMC before cryopreservation and sorting. Germline V CDR1 and CDR2: SQVTM, ANQGSEA. V lost 3 bases to trimming and J lost 5 bases; unmatched junction nucleotides: 11. CDR3 length equals 15 residues. No alpha-beta pairing information exists for these sequences. The data were produced by immunoSEQ multiplex PCR, yet TCRdb's version contains in-frame clones alone and is incomplete. The sample has tens of thousands of clones, roughly 88% seen once.

This chain uses TRBV29-1 with TRBJ2-5; 8 bases line up with TRBD2. Sequencing was done on a sample of CD1b-GMM tetramer-negative cells sorted from PBMCs. The sequence came from an adult woman with latent tuberculosis. The CDR3 is CSVDGVAGWYETQYF. CDR3 bases: TGCAGCGTTGACGGGGTAGCGGGGTGGTATGAGACCCAGTACTTC.